Described below is a single T cell receptor beta chain sequence and its context. This CDR3 has 15 residues. Germline V gene data show CDR1 as SGHNT and CDR2 as YYREEE (reference sequence). The V end lost 0 bases, the J end lost 0 bases, and 10 bases lay between the germline ends. TCRdb's table, derived via immunoSEQ multiplex PCR, lists solely in-frame clones and lacks some. The repertoire holds 100,000 to 150,000 clones, with 90% as singletons. This sample stems from a study of blood T cell repertoires in COVID-19. Sequenced: peripheral blood. The receptor comes from a man aged 55-75 years with COVID-19, enrolled during active disease. V is TRBV5-4 and J is TRBJ2-7; a possible D gene is TRBD2 (5 bases). The CDR3 DNA sequence: TGTGCCAGCAGCTTGGGCGGGCTGAGCTCCTACGAGCAGTACTTC. Translation gives CASSLGGLSSYEQYF.